The present T cell receptor (beta chain) was sequenced within a study of blood T cell repertoires in COVID-19. The wider study: Material from acute and convalescent COVID-19 was sourced from the United States, Italy and Spain. Sources were T cells, B-cell-depleted T cells, or PBMCs; the material itself was cDNA or gDNA.

This CDR3 is built from 17 residues. CDR1 and CDR2 (germline): SEHNR, FQNEAQ (reference sequence). Trimming at V came to 2 bases and at J to 3 bases, leaving 7 bases not matched to a gene. In its sample, this clone is large. Under the authors' procedure: Scientists estimated how many nucleated cells there were by amplifying reference gene primers. Sequenced by immunoSEQ multiplex PCR; TCRdb stores in-frame clones only, minus some. The DNA gave D and trimming, while V, J and clone size come from that table. The sample includes around 100,000 clones, approximately 84% seen only once; the top ten take about a tenth.

Sequenced material: peripheral blood. The chain is built from TRBV7-9 and TRBJ1-6, with TRBD1 matching over 7 bases. The origin of this receptor is a man aged 40-49 years with active or convalescent COVID-19. The DNA for the CDR3 is TGTGCCAGCAGCTTACCGACAGGGATCGGCTATAATTCACCCCTCCACTTT. Its protein is CASSLPTGIGYNSPLHF.